This is a list of T cell receptor beta chains from one sample in a study of blood T cell repertoires in COVID-19. The method was immunoSEQ multiplex PCR; TCRdb's version includes in-frame clones alone and lacks a portion of them. The table shows about 64,000 clones, with around 83% occurring only once. The material sequenced was peripheral blood. Receptors originate from a woman aged 55-69 years with acute or convalescent COVID-19. Both conserved end residues are part of each CDR3. The order of the fields is V gene, D gene, J gene, clone size, CDR3 DNA, CDR3 protein. D genes are given only for firm matches. The size entry is marked missing in some rows and otherwise reads once, few, many or a size class.

TRBV2,TRBD1,TRBJ1-2,once,TGTGCCAGCAAGACAGGGGCTAACTATGGCTACACCTTC,CASKTGANYGYTF
TRBV11-2,TRBD1,TRBJ1-1,.,TGTGCCAGCAGCTTAGAACTAGGGGGCTGGGGCACTGAAGCTTTCTTT,CASSLELGGWGTEAFF
TRBV5-1,TRBD1,TRBJ1-5,once,TGCGCCAGCAGCCCGCGGACAGGGGACAATCAGCCCCAGCATTTT,CASSPRTGDNQPQHF
TRBV9,.,TRBJ2-7,.,TGTGCCAGCAGCGAAGCCCCCGGCGGGGACGAGCAGTACTTC,CASSEAPGGDEQYF
TRBV5-4,.,TRBJ1-2,.,TGTGCCAGCAGCTTGGACATCTATAGCAACTATGGCTACACCTTC,CASSLDIYSNYGYTF
TRBV5-1,.,TRBJ1-2,.,TGCGCCAGCACCTCCAACCGTGAGGGCAGCTACACCTTC,CASTSNREGSYTF
TRBV19,TRBD1,TRBJ1-3,once,TGTGCCAGTAGACGGACAGGGAACTCTGGAAACACCATATATTTT,CASRRTGNSGNTIYF
TRBV27,.,TRBJ1-1,few,TGTGCCAGCAGTCCGACAGGGAACACTGAAGCTTTCTTT,CASSPTGNTEAFF
TRBV9,.,TRBJ1-4,.,TGTGCCAGCAGCGCGGGACTTCTGGAAAAACTGTTTTTT,CASSAGLLEKLFF
TRBV9,.,TRBJ2-2,.,TGTGCCAGCACCGCCCAAAGCGGAATACCCGGGGAGCTGTTTTTT,CASTAQSGIPGELFF
TRBV19,.,TRBJ1-5,.,TGTGCCAGTAGTATAGCCCAGGGGAACCAGCCCCAGCATTTT,CASSIAQGNQPQHF
TRBV2,.,TRBJ1-3,once,TGTGCCAGCAGTGTTTGGTCCAGCTCTGGAAACACCATATATTTT,CASSVWSSSGNTIYF
TRBV15,.,TRBJ1-1,.,TGTGCCACCAGCGCCTCAGGGTGGGACACTGAAGCTTTCTTT,CATSASGWDTEAFF
TRBV19,TRBD1,TRBJ2-7,.,TGTGCCAGTAGTCAGCCTACCGGGACAGGGCGCGGCGAGCAGTACTTC,CASSQPTGTGRGEQYF
TRBV7-9,.,TRBJ1-2,.,TGTGCCAGCAGCGCCGCGAACGTAGCTAACTATGGCTACACCTTC,CASSAANVANYGYTF
TRBV10-3,.,TRBJ1-5,.,TGTGCCATCCCTCTTCCCCCGGGGTCAAGCAATCAGCCCCAGCATTTT,CAIPLPPGSSNQPQHF
TRBV6-5,TRBD1,TRBJ2-1,.,TGTGCCAGCAGGGGACAGGGAAGTATGGGTGAGCAGTTCTTC,CASRGQGSMGEQFF
TRBV18,TRBD1,TRBJ2-3,few,TGTGCCAGCTCACGGGGACAGCACTCAGATACGCAGTATTTT,CASSRGQHSDTQYF
TRBV5-1,TRBD2,TRBJ2-1,once,TGCGCCAGCAGCTTGTGGAGCGGGGGAGGAAATGAGCAGTTCTTC,CASSLWSGGGNEQFF
TRBV4-1,.,TRBJ1-1,.,TGCGCCAGCAGCCAAGGACAGACCGCTCTTAACACTGAAGCTTTCTTT,CASSQGQTALNTEAFF
TRBV11-2,.,TRBJ2-7,.,TGTGCCAGCAGCCCCCTAAACAGGGACCAGGGGCGGGTGTACGAGCAGTACTTC,CASSPLNRDQGRVYEQYF
TRBV6-2/TRBV6-3,TRBD2,TRBJ2-7,.,TGTGCCAGCAGCCCCCTTAGCGGGGGGCGCTACGAGCAGTACTTC,CASSPLSGGRYEQYF
TRBV5-1,TRBD1,TRBJ1-1,.,TGCGCCAGCAGCTCGGGACAGGGTGGGACTGAAGCTTTCTTT,CASSSGQGGTEAFF
TRBV4-1,.,TRBJ1-5,.,TGCGCCAGCAGAGGAGTAGGGGGGGGTCAGCCCCAGCATTTT,CASRGVGGGQPQHF
TRBV5-1,.,TRBJ1-5,.,TGCGCCAGCAGCTTGACAGGTGATAGCAATCAGCCCCAGCATTTT,CASSLTGDSNQPQHF
TRBV30,TRBD2,TRBJ2-1,medium-sized,TGTGCCTGGAGTACAGTAGCGGGGGAACAGTTCTTC,CAWSTVAGEQFF
TRBV10-3,TRBD2,TRBJ2-3,.,TGTGCCATCAGTGATGCGCGGGGGGGCCCCCCAGATACGCAGTATTTT,CAISDARGGPPDTQYF
TRBV4-1,.,TRBJ1-5,.,TGCGCCAGCAGCCAAGCTCAACAACGGGAGCCCCAGCATTTT,CASSQAQQREPQHF
TRBV2,TRBD2,TRBJ2-3,.,TGTGCCAGCAGCCCCGGGGGCGGGGGGGCCGATACGCAGTATTTT,CASSPGGGGADTQYF
TRBV2,TRBD2,TRBJ2-7,.,TGTGCCAGCAGCAGACTAGCGAACTACGAGCAGTACTTC,CASSRLANYEQYF
TRBV6-5,.,TRBJ1-4,.,TGTGCCAGCCGCCCTTCCGGGACTAATGAAAAACTGTTTTTT,CASRPSGTNEKLFF
TRBV5-1,.,TRBJ1-5,.,TGTGCCAGCAGCTTGTCTGGGGGGAGCAATCAGCCCCAGCATTTT,CASSLSGGSNQPQHF
TRBV6-5,TRBD1,TRBJ2-7,.,TGTGCCACCCGGACAGGGCTCTACGAGCAGTACTTC,CATRTGLYEQYF
TRBV28,.,TRBJ1-4,.,TGTGCCAGCAGTTTTGGGCGGGCTATGAATGAAAAACTGTTTTTT,CASSFGRAMNEKLFF
TRBV18,.,TRBJ2-2,.,TGTGCCAGCTCACCCATGACAGGGGAGCTGTTTTTT,CASSPMTGELFF
TRBV10-3,TRBD1,TRBJ2-3,few,TGTGCCATCAGATGGGACAGGAGGGCAGATACGCAGTATTTT,CAIRWDRRADTQYF
TRBV5-5,TRBD1,TRBJ1-4,.,TGTGCCAGCAGCTTGGGCACAGGGGGCGTTAATGAAAAACTGTTTTTT,CASSLGTGGVNEKLFF